Listed below are T cell receptor beta chains from one sample, sequenced in a study of shared clonotypes between healthy human individuals. Assay: immunoSEQ multiplex PCR; the TCRdb copy retains only in-frame clones and omits some. This sample has about 580,000 clones, with roughly 98% found just once. Material: naive CD8+ T cells sorted from blood. The receptors come from a man in his thirties or forties in good health. Both conserved end residues are part of each CDR3. A D gene is named only where the DNA matches it firmly. Clone size is stated in some rows and not others, as once, few, many or a class when expanded.

j_call: TRBJ2-2; clone_size: .; cdr3_length: 14; v_call: TRBV28; d_call: .; cdr3_aa: CASSSYVWLGELFF; cdr3_nt: TGTGCCAGCAGCTCATACGTATGGTTGGGGGAGCTGTTTTTT
j_call: TRBJ2-7; clone_size: .; cdr3_length: 14; v_call: TRBV27; d_call: TRBD2; cdr3_aa: CASSFASGSYEQYF; cdr3_nt: TGTGCCAGCAGTTTTGCTAGCGGGAGCTACGAGCAGTACTTC
j_call: TRBJ2-7; clone_size: .; cdr3_length: 14; v_call: TRBV18; d_call: .; cdr3_aa: CASSPSDSSYEQYF; cdr3_nt: TGTGCCAGCTCACCATCCGACAGCTCCTACGAGCAGTACTTC
j_call: TRBJ2-7; clone_size: .; cdr3_length: 15; v_call: TRBV7-9; d_call: .; cdr3_aa: CASSPPSAGHYEQYF; cdr3_nt: TGTGCCAGCAGCCCCCCGTCGGCAGGACACTACGAGCAGTACTTC
j_call: TRBJ2-1; clone_size: .; cdr3_length: 15; v_call: TRBV7-2; d_call: TRBD2; cdr3_aa: CASSTPSGLAGPQFF; cdr3_nt: TGTGCCAGCAGCACTCCTTCCGGACTAGCGGGACCCCAGTTCTTC
j_call: TRBJ1-2; clone_size: once; cdr3_length: 12; v_call: TRBV28; d_call: .; cdr3_aa: CASRNQDYGYTF; cdr3_nt: TGTGCCAGCAGAAACCAGGACTATGGCTACACCTTC
j_call: TRBJ2-1; clone_size: .; cdr3_length: 18; v_call: TRBV4-3; d_call: .; cdr3_aa: CASSQDSIISGSYNEQFF; cdr3_nt: TGCGCCAGCAGCCAAGATTCAATCATCAGCGGCTCCTACAATGAGCAGTTCTTC
j_call: TRBJ2-1; clone_size: .; cdr3_length: 15; v_call: TRBV10-2; d_call: .; cdr3_aa: CASSGIFGTDNEQFF; cdr3_nt: TGCGCCAGCAGTGGGATATTCGGGACTGACAATGAGCAGTTCTTC
j_call: TRBJ2-3; clone_size: .; cdr3_length: 18; v_call: TRBV21-1; d_call: .; cdr3_aa: CASSKNGSERENTDTQYF; cdr3_nt: TGTGCCAGCAGCAAAAACGGGTCGGAGCGGGAGAACACAGATACGCAGTATTTT
j_call: TRBJ2-1; clone_size: .; cdr3_length: 15; v_call: TRBV29-1; d_call: TRBD1; cdr3_aa: CSVSRQGSSYNEQFF; cdr3_nt: TGCAGCGTTTCGAGACAGGGGAGCTCCTACAATGAGCAGTTCTTC
j_call: TRBJ1-2; clone_size: .; cdr3_length: 16; v_call: TRBV6-1; d_call: TRBD1; cdr3_aa: CASSDLQGALLMGYTF; cdr3_nt: TGTGCCAGCAGTGATTTACAGGGGGCGCTCCTCATGGGCTACACCTTC
j_call: TRBJ2-7; clone_size: .; cdr3_length: 14; v_call: TRBV5-1; d_call: TRBD1; cdr3_aa: CASSYAGQGNEQYF; cdr3_nt: TGCGCCAGCAGCTACGCGGGACAGGGAAATGAGCAGTACTTC
j_call: TRBJ1-2; clone_size: .; cdr3_length: 14; v_call: TRBV10-3; d_call: .; cdr3_aa: CAISGGGAFYGYTF; cdr3_nt: TGTGCCATCAGTGGGGGAGGGGCTTTCTATGGCTACACCTTC
j_call: TRBJ2-7; clone_size: .; cdr3_length: 15; v_call: TRBV29-1; d_call: .; cdr3_aa: CSVVSVGEERYEQYF; cdr3_nt: TGCAGCGTTGTGTCTGTTGGGGAAGAACGCTACGAGCAGTACTTC
j_call: TRBJ1-1; clone_size: .; cdr3_length: 11; v_call: TRBV29-1; d_call: .; cdr3_aa: CSVRVGAEAFF; cdr3_nt: TGCAGCGTGAGAGTGGGCGCTGAAGCTTTCTTT
j_call: TRBJ2-7; clone_size: .; cdr3_length: 14; v_call: TRBV13; d_call: .; cdr3_aa: CASSSFGQSNEQYF; cdr3_nt: TGTGCCAGCAGCTCCTTTGGACAGTCCAACGAGCAGTACTTC